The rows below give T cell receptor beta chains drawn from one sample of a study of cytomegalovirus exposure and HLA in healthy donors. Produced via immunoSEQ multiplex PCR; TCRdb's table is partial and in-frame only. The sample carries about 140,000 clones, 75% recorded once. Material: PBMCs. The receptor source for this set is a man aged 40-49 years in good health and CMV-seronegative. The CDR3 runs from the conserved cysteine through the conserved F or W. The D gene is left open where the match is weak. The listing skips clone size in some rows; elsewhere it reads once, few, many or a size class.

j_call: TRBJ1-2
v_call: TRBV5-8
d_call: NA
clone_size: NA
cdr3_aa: CASSLRGADYGYTF
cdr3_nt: TGTGCCAGCAGCTTGAGGGGCGCGGACTATGGCTACACCTTC

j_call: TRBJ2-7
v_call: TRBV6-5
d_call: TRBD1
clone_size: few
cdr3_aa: CASSYSGQGSEQYF
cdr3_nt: TGTGCCAGCAGTTACTCCGGACAGGGAAGCGAGCAGTACTTC

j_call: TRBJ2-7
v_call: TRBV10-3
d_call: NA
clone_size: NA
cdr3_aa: CAIRDLTDSYEQYF
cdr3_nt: TGTGCCATCAGAGACTTGACAGATTCCTACGAGCAGTACTTC

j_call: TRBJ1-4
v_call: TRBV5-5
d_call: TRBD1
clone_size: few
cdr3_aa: CASSLTGGWEKLFF
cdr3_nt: TGTGCCAGCAGCTTGACAGGGGGCTGGGAAAAACTGTTTTTT

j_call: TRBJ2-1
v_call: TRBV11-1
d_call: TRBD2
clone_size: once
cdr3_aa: CASSFSAGGYNEQFF
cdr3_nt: TGTGCCAGCAGCTTTTCCGCGGGGGGTTACAATGAGCAGTTCTTC

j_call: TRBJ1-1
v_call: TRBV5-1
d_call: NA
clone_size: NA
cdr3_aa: CASSLEGGLVGGPKGTEAFF
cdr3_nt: TGCGCCAGCAGCTTGGAGGGGGGTCTTGTCGGGGGGCCCAAAGGCACTGAAGCTTTCTTT

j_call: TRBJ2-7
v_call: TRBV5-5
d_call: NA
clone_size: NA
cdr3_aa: CASSSGGTVIYEQYF
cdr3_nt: TGTGCCAGCAGCAGCGGAGGGACAGTGATCTACGAGCAGTACTTC

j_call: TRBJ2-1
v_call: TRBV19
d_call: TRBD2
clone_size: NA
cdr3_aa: CASTQLAGSSYNEQFF
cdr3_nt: TGTGCCAGTACCCAACTAGCGGGAAGCTCCTACAATGAGCAGTTCTTC

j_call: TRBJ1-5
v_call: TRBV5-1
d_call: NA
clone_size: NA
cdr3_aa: CASSSGVSNQPQHF
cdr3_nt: TGCGCCAGCAGCTCAGGGGTGAGCAATCAGCCCCAGCATTTT

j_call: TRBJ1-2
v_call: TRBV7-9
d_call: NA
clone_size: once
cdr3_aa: CASSGSVAGYGYTF
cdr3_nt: TGTGCCAGCAGCGGATCCGTCGCGGGCTATGGCTACACCTTC

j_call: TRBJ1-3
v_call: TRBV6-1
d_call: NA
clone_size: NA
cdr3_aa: CASSEGWASGNTIYF
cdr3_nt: TGTGCCAGCAGTGAAGGATGGGCCTCAGGAAACACCATATATTTT

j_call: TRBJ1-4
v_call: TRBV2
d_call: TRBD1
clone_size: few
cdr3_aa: CASRDTGGGGEKLFF
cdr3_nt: TGTGCCAGCAGGGACACAGGGGGAGGCGGTGAAAAACTGTTTTTT

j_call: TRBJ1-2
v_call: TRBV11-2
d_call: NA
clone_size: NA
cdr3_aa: CASSLSGDGYTF
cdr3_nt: TGTGCCAGCAGCTTATCAGGGGACGGCTACACCTTC

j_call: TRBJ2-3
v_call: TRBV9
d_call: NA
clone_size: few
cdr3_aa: CASSALRGPGTDTQYF
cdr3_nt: TGTGCCAGCAGCGCCCTCAGGGGTCCGGGCACAGATACGCAGTATTTT

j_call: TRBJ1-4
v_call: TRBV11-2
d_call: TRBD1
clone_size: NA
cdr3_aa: CASSSGTGDMANEKLFF
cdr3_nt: TGTGCCAGCAGCTCCGGGACAGGGGATATGGCTAATGAAAAACTGTTTTTT

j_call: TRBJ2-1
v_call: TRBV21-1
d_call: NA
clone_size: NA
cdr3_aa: CASSKWGGAYNEQFF
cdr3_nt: TGTGCCAGCAGCAAGTGGGGGGGGGCCTACAATGAGCAGTTCTTC

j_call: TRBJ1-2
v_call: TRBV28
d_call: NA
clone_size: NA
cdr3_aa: CASSSPHPGGANGYTF
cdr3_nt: TGTGCCAGCAGTTCACCCCATCCGGGGGGGGCCAATGGCTACACCTTC

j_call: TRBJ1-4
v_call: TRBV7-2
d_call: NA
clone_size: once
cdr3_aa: CASSLGGVEKLFF
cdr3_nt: TGTGCCAGCAGCTTAGGAGGCGTCGAAAAACTGTTTTTT

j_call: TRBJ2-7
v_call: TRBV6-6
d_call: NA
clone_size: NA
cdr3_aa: CASTPEGATGEQYF
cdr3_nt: TGTGCCAGCACTCCGGAGGGTGCTACCGGCGAGCAGTACTTC

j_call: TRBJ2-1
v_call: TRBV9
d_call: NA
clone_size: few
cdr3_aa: CASSPDSDYHEQFF
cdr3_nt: TGTGCCAGCAGCCCCGACTCGGACTACCATGAGCAGTTCTTC

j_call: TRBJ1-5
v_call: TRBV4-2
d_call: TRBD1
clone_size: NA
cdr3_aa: CASTLLQGGNQPQHF
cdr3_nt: TGTGCCAGCACCCTGCTACAGGGGGGCAATCAGCCCCAGCATTTT

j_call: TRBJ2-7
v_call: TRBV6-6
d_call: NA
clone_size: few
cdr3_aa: CASSYRTTTYEQYF
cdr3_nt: TGTGCCAGCAGTTACCGGACGACTACCTACGAGCAGTACTTC

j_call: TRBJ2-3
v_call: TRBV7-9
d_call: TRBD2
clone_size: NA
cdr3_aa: CASSPGLAGSTDTQYF
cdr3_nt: TGTGCCAGCAGCCCGGGACTAGCGGGGAGCACAGATACGCAGTATTTT

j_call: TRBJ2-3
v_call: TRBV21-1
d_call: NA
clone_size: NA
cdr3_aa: CASISWGLTDTQYF
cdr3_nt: TGTGCCAGCATCTCTTGGGGCCTCACAGATACGCAGTATTTT

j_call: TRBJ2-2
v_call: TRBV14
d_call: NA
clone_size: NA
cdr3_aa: CASSFEAEGTGELFF
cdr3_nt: TGTGCCAGCAGCTTTGAAGCGGAGGGCACCGGGGAGCTGTTTTTT

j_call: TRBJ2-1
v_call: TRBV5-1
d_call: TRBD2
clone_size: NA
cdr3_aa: CASSEGLAGGRSDEQFF
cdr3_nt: TGCGCCAGCAGCGAAGGACTAGCGGGGGGCCGGAGCGATGAGCAGTTCTTC

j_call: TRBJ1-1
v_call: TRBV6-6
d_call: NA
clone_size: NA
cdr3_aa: CASSYSPGLNTEAFF
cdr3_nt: TGTGCCAGCAGTTACTCGCCAGGCTTGAACACTGAAGCTTTCTTT

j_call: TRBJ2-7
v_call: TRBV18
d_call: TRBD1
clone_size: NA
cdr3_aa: CASSPDRGPIGLPEQYF
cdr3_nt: TGTGCCAGCTCACCGGACAGGGGCCCCATCGGTCTTCCCGAGCAGTACTTC

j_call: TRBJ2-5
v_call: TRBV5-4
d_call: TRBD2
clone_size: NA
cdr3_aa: CASSWTSGGLQETQYF
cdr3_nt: TGTGCCAGCAGCTGGACTAGCGGGGGTCTCCAAGAGACCCAGTACTTC

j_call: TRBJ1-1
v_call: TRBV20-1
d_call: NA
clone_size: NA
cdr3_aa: CSASSESEAFF
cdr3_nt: TGCAGTGCTAGTAGCGAGTCTGAAGCTTTCTTT

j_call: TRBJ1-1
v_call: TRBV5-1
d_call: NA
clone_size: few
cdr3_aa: CASRKQAGGQFTEAFF
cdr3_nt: TGCGCCAGCAGGAAACAGGCGGGGGGGCAGTTCACTGAAGCTTTCTTT

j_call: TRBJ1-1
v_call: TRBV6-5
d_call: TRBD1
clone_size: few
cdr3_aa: CASSFPGTGEAFF
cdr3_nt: TGTGCCAGCAGCTTCCCCGGGACAGGCGAAGCTTTCTTT

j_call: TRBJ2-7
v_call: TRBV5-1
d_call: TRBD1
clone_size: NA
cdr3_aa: CASSITGTGDEQYF
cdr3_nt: TGCGCCAGCAGCATAACCGGGACAGGGGACGAGCAGTACTTC

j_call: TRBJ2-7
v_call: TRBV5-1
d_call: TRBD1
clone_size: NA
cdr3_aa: CASSLAGTGPAYEQYF
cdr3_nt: TGCGCCAGCAGCTTGGCCGGGACAGGGCCAGCCTACGAGCAGTACTTC

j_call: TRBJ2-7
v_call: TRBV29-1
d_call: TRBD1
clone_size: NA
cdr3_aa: CSVRGQLTYEQYF
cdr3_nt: TGCAGCGTTAGGGGACAGTTGACCTACGAGCAGTACTTC

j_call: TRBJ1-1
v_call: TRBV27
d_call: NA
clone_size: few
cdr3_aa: CASSSRETLTEAFF
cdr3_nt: TGTGCCAGCAGTTCCCGTGAGACACTTACTGAAGCTTTCTTT

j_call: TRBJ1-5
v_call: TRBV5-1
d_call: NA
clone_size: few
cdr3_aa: CASSLEGVEQPQHF
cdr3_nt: TGCGCCAGCAGCTTGGAAGGGGTAGAGCAGCCCCAGCATTTT

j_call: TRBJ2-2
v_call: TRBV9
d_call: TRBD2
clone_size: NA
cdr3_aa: CASSVVGGGEVVGELFF
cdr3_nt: TGTGCCAGCAGCGTAGTCGGCGGGGGGGAGGTTGTCGGGGAGCTGTTTTTT

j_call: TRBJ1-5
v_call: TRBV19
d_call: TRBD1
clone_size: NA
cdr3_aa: CASTKDRVNQPQHF
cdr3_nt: TGTGCCAGCACTAAGGACAGGGTAAATCAGCCCCAGCATTTT

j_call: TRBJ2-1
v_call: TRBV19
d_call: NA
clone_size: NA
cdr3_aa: CASSRTTLLNNEQFF
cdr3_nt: TGTGCCAGTAGCCGGACAACGTTATTAAACAATGAGCAGTTCTTC

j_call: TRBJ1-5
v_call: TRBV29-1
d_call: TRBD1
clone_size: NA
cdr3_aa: CSVGGTGDQPQHF
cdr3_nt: TGCAGCGTTGGAGGGACAGGGGATCAGCCCCAGCATTTT

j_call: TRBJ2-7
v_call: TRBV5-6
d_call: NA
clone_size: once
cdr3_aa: CASSYGQEQYF
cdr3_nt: TGTGCCAGCAGCTACGGACAGGAGCAGTACTTC

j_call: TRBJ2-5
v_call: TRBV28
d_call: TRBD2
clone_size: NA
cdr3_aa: CASSYGGVYQETQYF
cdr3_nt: TGTGCCAGCAGTTACGGGGGGGTGTACCAAGAGACCCAGTACTTC

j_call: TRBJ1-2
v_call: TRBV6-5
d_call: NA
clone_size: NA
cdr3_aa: CASSYGESFYGYTF
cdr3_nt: TGTGCCAGCAGTTACGGGGAGTCCTTCTATGGCTACACCTTC

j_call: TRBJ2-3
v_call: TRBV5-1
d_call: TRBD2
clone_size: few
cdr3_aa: CASSLARGEADTQYF
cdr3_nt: TGCGCCAGCAGCTTGGCGCGGGGGGAGGCAGATACGCAGTATTTT

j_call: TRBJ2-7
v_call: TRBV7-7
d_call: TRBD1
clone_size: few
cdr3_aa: CAVGGPQGAREQYF
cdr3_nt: TGTGCCGTCGGTGGGCCACAGGGGGCGCGGGAGCAGTACTTC

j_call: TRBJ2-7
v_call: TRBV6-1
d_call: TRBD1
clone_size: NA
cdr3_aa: CASSENAGTGSYEQYF
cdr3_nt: TGTGCCAGCAGTGAAAACGCCGGGACAGGCTCCTACGAGCAGTACTTC

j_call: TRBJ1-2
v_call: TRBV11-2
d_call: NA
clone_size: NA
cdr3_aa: CASSLLKISYGYTF
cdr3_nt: TGTGCCAGCAGCTTGTTAAAGATCAGCTATGGCTACACCTTC

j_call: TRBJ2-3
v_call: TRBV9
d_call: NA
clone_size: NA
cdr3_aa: CASSKRGLASTDTQYF
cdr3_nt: TGTGCCAGCAGCAAAAGGGGGTTAGCTAGCACAGATACGCAGTATTTT

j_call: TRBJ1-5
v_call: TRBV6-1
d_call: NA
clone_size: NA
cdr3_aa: CASSGQKNQPQHF
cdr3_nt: TGTGCCAGCAGTGGCCAGAAGAATCAGCCCCAGCATTTT

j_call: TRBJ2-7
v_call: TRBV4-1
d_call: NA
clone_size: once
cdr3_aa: CASSQGGRYYEQYF
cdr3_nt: TGCGCCAGCAGCCAAGGGGGCAGGTACTACGAGCAGTACTTC

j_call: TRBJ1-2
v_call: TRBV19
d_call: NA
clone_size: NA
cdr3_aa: CASSPQGLYYGYTF
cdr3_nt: TGTGCCAGTAGTCCTCAGGGGTTGTACTATGGCTACACCTTC

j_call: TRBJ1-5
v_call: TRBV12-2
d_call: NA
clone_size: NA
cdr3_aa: CASRLADGLISNQPQHF
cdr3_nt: TGTGCAAGTCGCTTAGCCGATGGACTTATTAGCAATCAGCCCCAGCATTTT

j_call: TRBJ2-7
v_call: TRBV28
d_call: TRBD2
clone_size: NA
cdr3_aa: CASTAGGTYEQYF
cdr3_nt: TGTGCCAGCACCGCCGGGGGGACCTACGAGCAGTACTTC